This passage covers 24 T cell receptor beta chains from one sample sequenced in a study of cytomegalovirus exposure and HLA in healthy donors. PCR employed 60 Vbeta and 13 Jbeta primers. The method was immunoSEQ multiplex PCR; TCRdb's version includes in-frame clones alone and lacks a portion of them. The table lists hundreds of thousands of clones, 76% of them singletons. Specimen: PBMCs. Source of these receptors: a young man in good health and CMV-seronegative.

The rearrangement links TRBV7-2 to TRBJ2-1, with unresolved D. The CDR3 consists of 14 residues. With 0 bases removed from V and 10 bases from J, the gap between germline ends came to 13 bases. The germline CDR1 and CDR2 sequences are SGHTA and FQGNSA. As DNA, the CDR3 is TGTGCCAGCAGCTTAGCGAGAAACAGTTACGAGCAGTTCTTC. It codes for CASSLARNSYEQFF.

To note about this clone: This sample includes further DNA sequences coding for the same CDR3. The V and J genes are TRBV2 and TRBJ1-1, with a weak D call TRBD1 (6 bases). CDR3 length: 15 amino acids. The germline gives CDR1 SNHLY, CDR2 FYNNEI. Trimming removed 2 bases at V and 5 bases at J, with 15 bases between. Here the CDR3 DNA reads TGTGCCAGCAGTGAAAGGGGGGGCGGGAGGACTGAAGCTTTCTTT. Residues: CASSERGGGRTEAFF.

The chain combines TRBV10-1 with TRBJ2-3; TRBD1 matches 12 bases. Germline V gene lookup returns CDR1 WNHNN and CDR2 SYGVQD (reference sequence). The CDR3 totals 15 residues. V dropped 4 bases and J dropped 5; count of bases not matched to a gene: 4. The CDR3 spells CASSGGQGAGDTQYF. In DNA form, the CDR3 reads TGCGCCAGCAGTGGGGGACAGGGGGCAGGAGATACGCAGTATTTT.

This chain connects TRBV27 to TRBJ2-5; TRBD2 matches 8 bases. TRBJ2-7 matches the DNA end more closely, so the J call is doubtful. Germline loops: CDR1 MNHEY, CDR2 SMNVEV (reference sequence). The CDR3 is 17 residues long. Here the CDR3 DNA reads TGTGCCAGTCGGGGCTCCGGGGGGGACTACCAGATCTACGAGCAGTACTTC. It codes for CASRGSGGDYQIYEQYF.

The J gene is TRBJ2-1, the V gene TRBV6-4, with 7 positions matching TRBD2. The length of the CDR3 is 14 residues. The junction had 7 bases not matched to a gene; V was cut back by 7 bases and J by 4 bases. Germline CDR1 is MRHNA and CDR2 is SNTAGT. CDR3 amino acids: CASKASGNYNEQFF. For the CDR3, the DNA is TGTGCCAGCAAGGCTAGCGGTAATTACAATGAGCAGTTCTTC.

The chain links TRBV23-1 to TRBJ1-1; possibly TRBD1 for D (5 bases). TRBV23-1 is placed among ORFs of uncertain function. CDR3 size: 15 residues. Trimming stripped 2 bases from V and 4 bases from J, with 14 bases between. In DNA, the CDR3 is TGCGCCAGCAGTCAACCCGGAGGGAGGGGCACTGAAGCTTTCTTT. Translating it yields CASSQPGGRGTEAFF.

This clone occurred a few times. The chain carries TRBV5-1 and TRBJ2-7; 10 bases fit TRBD2. Per the germline V gene, CDR1 is SGHRS and CDR2 is YFSETQ. J lost 6 bases, V lost 4 bases, and 10 bases had no gene match. The CDR3 is 15 amino acids. CDR3 coding DNA: TGCGCCAGCAGCGCAACGGGACAGCGGGAGGGCGAGCAGTACTTC. Translated, it gives CASSATGQREGEQYF.

The chain combines TRBV28 with TRBJ1-1, with 7 bases that match TRBD1. Trimming took 4 bases from V and 2 from J; bases not matched to a gene: 7. The CDR3 has 15 residues. Germline values: CDR1 MDHEN, CDR2 SYDVKM. The CDR3 sequence is CASSWGQRLNTEAFF. CDR3 bases: TGTGCCAGCAGTTGGGGACAGAGACTAAACACTGAAGCTTTCTTT.

J is TRBJ2-1 and V is TRBV7-8; the match to TRBD2 covers 7 bases. The germline CDR1 and CDR2 sequences are SGHVS and FQNEAQ. The CDR3 spans 16 residues. The V segment lost 5 bases and the J segment 4 bases; nucleotides outside the gene matches: 11. The CDR3 region has the DNA TGTGCCAGCAGCCCCCGGAGAAGCGGGATTTACAATGAGCAGTTCTTC. Its translation: CASSPRRSGIYNEQFF.

V gene TRBV27 combines with J gene TRBJ2-1, with D tentatively TRBD2 (5 bases). Germline V gives CDR1 MNHEY, CDR2 SMNVEV (reference sequence). This CDR3 comprises 14 residues. V lost 10 bases, J lost 5 bases, and 18 bases lay in between. In DNA, the CDR3 is TGTGCCACCTTACACCAGGCGGGTAACAATGAGCAGTTCTTC. Its protein product is CATLHQAGNNEQFF.

This clone was seen once. The chain joins TRBV11-2 to TRBJ2-4, with 13 nucleotides matching TRBD2. The germline V gene encodes CDR1 SGHAT and CDR2 FQNNGV. V was pared by 4 bases and J by 2 bases, with 8 bases of the junction left unmatched. The CDR3 length is 18 residues. DNA of the CDR3: TGTGCCAGCAGCTCAAACAGACTAGCGGGAGGCCCCAAAAACATTCAGTACTTC. The encoded protein is CASSSNRLAGGPKNIQYF.

CDR3 region: CASRTTGKTSYEQYF. CDR3 coding DNA: TGTGCCAGCAGGACGACAGGGAAGACCTCCTACGAGCAGTACTTC. V is TRBV6-1 and J is TRBJ2-7; 7 positions agree with TRBD1. The germline gives CDR1 MNHNS, CDR2 SASEGT. The CDR3 runs 15 residues. Trimming removed 6 bases from V and 0 bases from J; junction bases left unmatched: 8.

The rearrangement joins TRBV7-9 to TRBJ2-7; D is ambiguous. Deletions cut 5 bases from V and 0 bases from J, with 8 bases between. Germline V gives CDR1 SEHNR, CDR2 FQNEAQ (reference sequence). The CDR3 spans 13 residues. The CDR3 nucleotides are TGTGCCAGCAGCAAACTACTCTCCTACGAGCAGTACTTC. The encoded protein is CASSKLLSYEQYF.

In the case of this clone: One junction end does not reproduce the germline sequence, and a read error may be involved. V gene TRBV7-9 combines with J gene TRBJ2-1; D might be TRBD2 (5 bases). Germline V CDR1 and CDR2: SEHNR, FQNEAQ (reference sequence). CDR3 length: 15 amino acids. The CDR3 protein is CSSSPSTIPVHEQFF. The CDR3, as DNA: TGTTCCAGCAGCCCCTCGACTATCCCGGTCCATGAGCAGTTCTTC.

The rearrangement links TRBV10-1 to TRBJ2-1; 11 nucleotides line up with TRBD1. CDR3 length: 16 residues. Unmatched junction bases numbered 12, after V lost 6 bases and J lost 8 bases. Germline values: CDR1 WNHNN, CDR2 SYGVQD (reference sequence). The CDR3 spells CASSYLRDRGLDEQFF. CDR3 bases: TGCGCCAGCAGCTACCTCCGGGACAGGGGGTTAGATGAGCAGTTCTTC.

The V gene is TRBV28, the J gene TRBJ2-1; 10 bases fit TRBD2. The germline V gene encodes CDR1 MDHEN and CDR2 SYDVKM. The CDR3 contains 15 residues. V shed 6 bases, J shed 4 bases, and the junction held 6 bases outside the gene matches. This CDR3 reads CASSPLAGAYNEQFF. Here the CDR3 DNA reads TGTGCCAGCAGCCCGCTAGCGGGAGCGTACAATGAGCAGTTCTTC.

The chain links TRBV7-3 to TRBJ2-1; 11 positions agree with TRBD1. Germline V gene data show CDR1 as SGHTA and CDR2 as FQGTGA. V trimming: 3 bases; J trimming: 11 bases; junction bases outside the gene matches: 0. The CDR3 length is 12 residues. For the CDR3, the DNA is TGTGCCAGCAGCTTGGACAGGGGGCAGCAGTTCTTC. This sequence encodes CASSLDRGQQFF.

The chain links TRBV7-9 to TRBJ1-3, with 8 bases fitting TRBD1. Unmatched junction bases numbered 4, after V lost 5 bases and J lost 4 bases. The CDR3 is made up of 14 amino acids. Germline CDR1 reads SEHNR; CDR2 reads FQNEAQ (reference sequence). Written as DNA, the CDR3 is TGTGCCAGCAGCCAGACAGGGGTGGGAAACACCATATATTTT. Translating it yields CASSQTGVGNTIYF.

V usage is TRBV9 and J usage is TRBJ2-3; 7 bases line up with TRBD2. Germline CDR1 SGDLS, CDR2 YYNGEE. V lost 2 bases, J lost 3 bases, and 3 bases stayed unmatched. The CDR3 extends over 14 amino acids. The DNA of the CDR3 is TGTGCCAGCAGCGTCAGGCGGGAGACAGATACGCAGTATTTT. Amino acids: CASSVRRETDTQYF.

This chain joins TRBV6-5 and TRBJ2-1, with 7 bases fitting TRBD2. There are 11 residues in the CDR3. Germline CDR1 reads MNHEY; CDR2 reads SVGAGI. Trimming at V came to 8 bases and at J to 7 bases, leaving 2 bases not matched to a gene. CDR3 nucleotides: TGTGCCAGCTTTAGCGGGAATGAGCAGTTCTTC. Amino acids: CASFSGNEQFF.

The chain links TRBV6-5 to TRBJ2-6; D not resolved. Germline CDR1 and CDR2: MNHEY and SVGAGI. V was shortened by 5 bases and J by 0 bases, with 8 bases between the two germline ends. The CDR3 spans 15 residues. CDR3 loop: CASSPLNSGANVLTF. The DNA of the CDR3 is TGTGCCAGCAGTCCTTTAAACTCTGGGGCCAACGTCCTGACTTTC.

The chain links TRBV5-1 to TRBJ2-2; maybe TRBD2 (6 bases). The V end was cut by 1 base, the J end by 5 bases, with 18 bases between. This CDR3 region has 17 residues. Per the germline V gene, CDR1 is SGHRS and CDR2 is YFSETQ. In nucleotides, the CDR3 is TGCGCCAGCAGCTTGCTCGGCGGGAAGGGGAGTACCGGGGAGCTGTTTTTT. It translates to CASSLLGGKGSTGELFF.

The chain carries TRBV4-1 and TRBJ2-1; tentative D call: TRBD2 (6 bases). The germline V gene encodes CDR1 MGHRA and CDR2 YSYEKL. V lost 0 bases and J 7 bases, leaving 13 bases between the germline ends. The CDR3 extends over 15 amino acids. In DNA, the CDR3 is TGCGCCAGCAGCCAAGATGCCGGGAGCGGTAATGAGCAGTTCTTC. Its translation is CASSQDAGSGNEQFF.

V gene TRBV19 combines with J gene TRBJ1-1, with no clear D. V dropped 7 bases and J dropped 4 bases, with 13 bases sitting between them. Per germline, CDR1 LNHDA and CDR2 SQIVND (reference sequence). CDR3 size: 13 residues. The CDR3 DNA sequence: TGTGCCAGTATCCCAGGTCGGGGCACTGAAGCTTTCTTT. This encodes CASIPGRGTEAFF.